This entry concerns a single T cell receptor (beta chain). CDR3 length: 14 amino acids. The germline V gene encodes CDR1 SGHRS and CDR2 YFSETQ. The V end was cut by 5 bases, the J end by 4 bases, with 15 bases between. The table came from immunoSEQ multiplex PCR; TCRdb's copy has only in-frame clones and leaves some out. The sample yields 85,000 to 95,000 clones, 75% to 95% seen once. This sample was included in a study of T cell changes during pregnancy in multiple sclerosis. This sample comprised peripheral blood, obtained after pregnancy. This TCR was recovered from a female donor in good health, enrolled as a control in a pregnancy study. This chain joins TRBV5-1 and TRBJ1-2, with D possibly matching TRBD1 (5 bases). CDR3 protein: CASSNPQGIYGYTF. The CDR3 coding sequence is TGCGCCAGCAGTAATCCCCAGGGAATCTATGGCTACACCTTC.